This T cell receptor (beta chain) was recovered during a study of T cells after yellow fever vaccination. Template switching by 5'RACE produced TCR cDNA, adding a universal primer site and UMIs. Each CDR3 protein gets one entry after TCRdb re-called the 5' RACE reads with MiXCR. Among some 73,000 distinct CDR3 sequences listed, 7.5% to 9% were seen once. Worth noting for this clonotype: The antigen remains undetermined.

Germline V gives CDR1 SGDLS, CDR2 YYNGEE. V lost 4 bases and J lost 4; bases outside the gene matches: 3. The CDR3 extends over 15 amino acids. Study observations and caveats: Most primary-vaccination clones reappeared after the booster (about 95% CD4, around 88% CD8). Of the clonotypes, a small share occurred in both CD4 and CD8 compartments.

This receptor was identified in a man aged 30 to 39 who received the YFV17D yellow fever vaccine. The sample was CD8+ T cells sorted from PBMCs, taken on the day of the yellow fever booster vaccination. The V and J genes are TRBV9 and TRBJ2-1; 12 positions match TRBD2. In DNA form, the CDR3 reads TGTGCCAGCAGCCCTGGACTAGCGGGATACAATGAGCAGTTCTTC. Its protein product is CASSPGLAGYNEQFF.